This passage covers 17 T cell receptor beta chains from one sample sequenced in a study of blood T cell repertoires in COVID-19. Method: immunoSEQ multiplex PCR; TCRdb's copy keeps in-frame clones and lacks some. Of 200,000 to 300,000 clones listed, around 87% are singletons. Sequenced sample: PBMCs or T cells enriched from blood (not recorded which). Source of these receptors: a woman between 40 and 55 years old with acute COVID-19.

This sequence joins TRBV19 and TRBJ1-1; no clear D gene. The V and J ends lost 1 base and 6 bases respectively, with 15 bases between them. Germline lookup yields CDR1 LNHDA and CDR2 SQIVND (reference sequence). The CDR3 length is 15 residues. The CDR3 DNA reads as TGTGCCAGTAGTATAGTAGGTGCGAGGCACGCTGAAGCTTTCTTT. Translating gives CASSIVGARHAEAFF.

This rearrangement joins TRBV5-5 to TRBJ1-1; tentatively, D is TRBD1 (5 bases). Germline V gives CDR1 SGHKS, CDR2 YYEKEE (reference sequence). The V and J ends lost 4 bases and 5 bases respectively, with 12 bases between them. The length of the CDR3 is 13 residues. The CDR3 bases are TGTGCCAGCAGCCCGTTACAGGATACTGAAGCTTTCTTT. It codes for CASSPLQDTEAFF.

In its sample, this clone was seen a few times. The chain employs TRBV6-5 and TRBJ2-7; 8 bases fit TRBD1. The CDR3 is made up of 13 amino acids. The V gene end was trimmed by 8 bases and the J gene end by 1 base; junction bases not matched to a gene: 4. Germline V gene lookup returns CDR1 MNHEY and CDR2 SVGAGI. The CDR3 nucleotides read TGTGCCAGCGGAGGACAGGGATCCTACGAGCAGTACTTC. Its translation: CASGGQGSYEQYF.

This clone was observed a single time. V and J are TRBV2 and TRBJ1-2; no definite D call. Germline loops: CDR1 SNHLY, CDR2 FYNNEI. The CDR3 extends over 11 amino acids. The V and J ends lost 1 base and 12 bases respectively, with 9 bases between them. The CDR3 loop reads CASSEVGVNTF. DNA of the CDR3: TGTGCCAGCAGTGAAGTGGGAGTCAACACCTTC.

This chain uses TRBV14 with TRBJ2-1, with a possible D match to TRBD2 (6 bases). The CDR3 totals 14 residues. CDR1 and CDR2 (germline): SGHDN, FVKESK. The V gene lost 1 base and the J gene lost 9 bases, with 13 bases spanning the gap. CDR3 region: CASSQGYGGGEQFF. CDR3 nucleotides: TGTGCCAGCAGCCAAGGATACGGGGGAGGTGAGCAGTTCTTC.

This chain links TRBV15 with TRBJ1-5; TRBD1 aligns across 9 bases. J was trimmed by 6 bases and V by 5 bases; bases with no gene match: 8. The CDR3 extends over 15 amino acids. Germline-derived CDR1 and CDR2 are LNHNV and YYDKDF (reference sequence). The CDR3 here is CATSVGTGGTQPQHF. For the CDR3, the DNA is TGTGCCACCAGCGTAGGAACAGGGGGCACTCAGCCCCAGCATTTT.

This clone has a single count. The CDR3 spells CASNHIRLAIEQFF. The DNA for the CDR3 is TGTGCCAGCAACCACATCAGACTAGCAATTGAGCAGTTCTTC. The J gene is TRBJ2-1, the V gene TRBV27; 7 bases are a match to TRBD2. Germline V lookup: CDR1 MNHEY, CDR2 SMNVEV (reference sequence). Trimming cost V 7 bases and J 9 bases; bases outside gene matches: 12. CDR3 length: 14 residues.

The V call is TRBV5-6, the J call TRBJ2-7; 9 bases line up with TRBD1. The CDR3 covers 14 residues. Germline lookup yields CDR1 SGHDT and CDR2 YYEEEE. V was pared by 6 bases and J by 2 bases, with 6 bases of the junction left unmatched. The CDR3 is CASNRDRVTYEQYF. CDR3 nucleotides: TGTGCCAGCAACCGGGACAGGGTTACCTACGAGCAGTACTTC.

The chain links TRBV2 to TRBJ1-2; 9 bases fit TRBD1. This CDR3 contains 13 residues. V dropped 8 bases and J dropped 4; count of bases not matched to a gene: 5. Germline V gene data show CDR1 as SNHLY and CDR2 as FYNNEI. CDR3 sequence reads: CASHRGQGYGYTF. Here the CDR3 DNA reads TGTGCCAGCCACAGGGGGCAAGGCTATGGCTACACCTTC. Combining the CDR3 with reference TRBV2 and TRBJ1-2 gives the whole variable domain EPEVTQTPSHQVTQMGQEVILRCVPISNHLYFYWYRQILGQKVEFLVSFYNNEISEKSEIFDDQFSVERPDGSNFTLKIRSTKLEDSAMYFCASHRGQGYGYTFGSGTRLTVV.

The chain joins TRBV5-6 to TRBJ2-1, with 10 bases fitting TRBD2. CDR3 length: 16 amino acids. Germline V lookup: CDR1 SGHDT, CDR2 YYEEEE. Trimming removed 1 base from V and 8 bases from J; junction bases left unmatched: 9. The CDR3 loop is CASSLISASGSDEQFF. DNA of the CDR3: TGTGCCAGCAGCTTGATTTCGGCTAGCGGGAGTGATGAGCAGTTCTTC.

This clone was recorded once. CDR3 coding DNA: TGTGCCAGCAGATCAACAGGATTAGCAGCTTTCTTT. This translates into CASRSTGLAAFF. The genes are TRBV28 and TRBJ1-1; a weak D match, TRBD1 (5 bases). The V gene's germline CDR1 is MDHEN and CDR2 SYDVKM. The CDR3 has 12 amino acids. Trimming took off 6 bases at V and 10 bases at J, with 15 bases between the two ends.

The V gene is TRBV7-3, the J gene TRBJ1-1; D perhaps matches TRBD1 (6 bases). The germline V gene has CDR1 SGHTA and CDR2 FQGTGA. The CDR3 spans 15 residues. V was clipped by 0 bases and J by 3 bases, with 11 bases between them. In nucleotides, the CDR3 is TGTGCCAGCAGCTTAACGCGGCAGGGGCACACTGAAGCTTTCTTT. It encodes CASSLTRQGHTEAFF.

V is TRBV5-1 and J is TRBJ2-2, with D possibly being TRBD2 (6 bases). Germline CDR1 reads SGHRS; CDR2 reads YFSETQ. The V end lost 0 bases, the J end lost 7 bases, and 16 bases lay between the germline ends. This CDR3 is 16 amino acids long. CDR3 region: CASSLGTGVSFGELFF. Written as DNA, the CDR3 is TGCGCCAGCAGCTTGGGGACGGGAGTTTCCTTCGGGGAGCTGTTTTTT.

The chain couples TRBV3-1 (or the pseudogene TRBV3-2) to TRBJ2-2; 11 nucleotides match TRBD2. The germline CDR1 and CDR2 sequences are LGHDT and YNNKEL (reference sequence). Germline trimming cut 1 base from V and 8 bases from J; bases unmatched to any gene: 6. The CDR3 spans 16 residues. This CDR3 is CASSQGQTSGNGELFF. The CDR3 DNA is TGTGCCAGCAGCCAAGGGCAGACTAGCGGGAATGGGGAGCTGTTTTTT.

This chain joins TRBV3-1 (or the pseudogene TRBV3-2) and TRBJ2-1; 12 bases are shared with TRBD2. The germline CDR1 and CDR2 sequences are LGHDT and YNNKEL (reference sequence). This CDR3 spans 16 amino acids. V dropped 6 bases and J dropped 3; count of bases not matched to a gene: 6. CDR3 nucleotide sequence: TGTGCCAGCAGTCAGACTAGCGGGAGCAACTACAATGAGCAGTTCTTC. Translation: CASSQTSGSNYNEQFF.

The chain joins TRBV5-6 to TRBJ2-7; 7 positions agree with TRBD2. V lost 2 bases and J lost 7; bases outside the gene matches: 9. CDR1 and CDR2 (germline): SGHDT, YYEEEE. The CDR3 contains 14 residues. The CDR3 reads CASSLTREWREQYF. The CDR3 DNA sequence: TGTGCCAGCAGCTTAACGCGGGAGTGGCGGGAGCAGTACTTC.

CDR3 in amino acids: CSVAGLPKNTGELFF. CDR3 DNA: TGCAGCGTTGCGGGACTCCCAAAGAACACCGGGGAGCTGTTTTTT. This chain uses TRBV29-1 with TRBJ2-2; a possible D gene is TRBD2 (6 bases). V was shortened by 4 bases and J by 1 base, with 13 bases between the two germline ends. CDR1 is SQVTM, CDR2 ANQGSEA, per germline. This CDR3 is built from 15 residues.